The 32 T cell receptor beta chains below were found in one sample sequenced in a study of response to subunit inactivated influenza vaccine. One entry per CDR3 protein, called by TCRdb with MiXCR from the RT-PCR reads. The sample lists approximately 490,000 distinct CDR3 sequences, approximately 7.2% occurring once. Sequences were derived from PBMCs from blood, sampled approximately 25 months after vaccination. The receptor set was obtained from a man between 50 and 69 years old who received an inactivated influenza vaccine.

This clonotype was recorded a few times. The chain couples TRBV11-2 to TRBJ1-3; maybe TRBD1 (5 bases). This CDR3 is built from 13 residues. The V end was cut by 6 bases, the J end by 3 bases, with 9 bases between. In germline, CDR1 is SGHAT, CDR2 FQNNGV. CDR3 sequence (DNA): TGTGCCAGCAGGACAGTCGGTGGAAACACCATATATTTT. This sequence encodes CASRTVGGNTIYF.

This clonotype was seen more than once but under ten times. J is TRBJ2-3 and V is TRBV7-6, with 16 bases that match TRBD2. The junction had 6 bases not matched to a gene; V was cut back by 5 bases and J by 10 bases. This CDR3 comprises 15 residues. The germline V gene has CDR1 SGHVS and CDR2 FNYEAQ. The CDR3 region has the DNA TGTGCCAGCAGCCCCGGGACTAGCGGGGGGGGTCCGCAGTATTTT. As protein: CASSPGTSGGGPQYF.

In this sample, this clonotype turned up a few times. The DNA for the CDR3 is TGTGCCAGCAGTCTTCGGACAGACGGAAACACCATATATTTT. Amino acids: CASSLRTDGNTIYF. The chain carries TRBV12-3 or TRBV12-4 and TRBJ1-3; perhaps TRBD1 as D (6 bases). The CDR3 covers 14 residues. Trimming took off 5 bases at V and 4 bases at J, with 12 bases between the two ends.

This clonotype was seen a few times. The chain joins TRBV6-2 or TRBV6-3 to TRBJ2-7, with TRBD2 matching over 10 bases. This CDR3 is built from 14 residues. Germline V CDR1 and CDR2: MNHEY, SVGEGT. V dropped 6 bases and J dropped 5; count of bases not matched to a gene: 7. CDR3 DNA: TGTGCCAGCAGACCGGGACTAGCGACCCACGAGCAGTACTTC. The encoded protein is CASRPGLATHEQYF.

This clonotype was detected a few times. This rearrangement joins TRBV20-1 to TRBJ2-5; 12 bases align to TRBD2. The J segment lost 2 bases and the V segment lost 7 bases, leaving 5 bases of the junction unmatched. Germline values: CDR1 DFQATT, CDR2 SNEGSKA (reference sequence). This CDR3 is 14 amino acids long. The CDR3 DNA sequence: TGCAGTGTCACTAGCGGGAGGACGCAAGAGACCCAGTACTTC. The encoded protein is CSVTSGRTQETQYF.

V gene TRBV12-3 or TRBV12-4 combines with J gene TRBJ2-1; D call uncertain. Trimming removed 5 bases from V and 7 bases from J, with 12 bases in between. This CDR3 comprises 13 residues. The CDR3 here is CASSARPSNEQFF. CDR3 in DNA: TGTGCCAGCAGTGCCCGTCCGAGTAATGAGCAGTTCTTC.

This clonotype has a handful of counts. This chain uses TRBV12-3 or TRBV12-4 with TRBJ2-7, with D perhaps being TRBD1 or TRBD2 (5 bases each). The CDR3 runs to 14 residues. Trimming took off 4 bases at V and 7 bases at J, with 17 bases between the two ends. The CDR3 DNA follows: TGTGCCAGCAGTTCTCCGGGCGAGGGGTGGGAGCAGTACTTC. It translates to CASSSPGEGWEQYF.

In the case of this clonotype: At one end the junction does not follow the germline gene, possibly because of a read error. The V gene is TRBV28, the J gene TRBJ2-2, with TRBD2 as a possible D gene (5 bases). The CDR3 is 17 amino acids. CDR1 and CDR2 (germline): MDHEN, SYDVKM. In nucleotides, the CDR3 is TGTGCCAGCAGTTGGCGGAGGTTCGGCGCGAACGCCGGGGAGCTGTTTTTT. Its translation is CASSWRRFGANAGELFF.

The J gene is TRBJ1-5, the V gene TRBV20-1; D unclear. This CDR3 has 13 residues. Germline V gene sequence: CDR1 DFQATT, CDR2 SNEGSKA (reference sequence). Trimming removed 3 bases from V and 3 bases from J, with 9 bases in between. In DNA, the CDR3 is TGCAGTGCTAGTGAGTCAGACAATCAGCCCCAGCATTTT. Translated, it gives CSASESDNQPQHF.

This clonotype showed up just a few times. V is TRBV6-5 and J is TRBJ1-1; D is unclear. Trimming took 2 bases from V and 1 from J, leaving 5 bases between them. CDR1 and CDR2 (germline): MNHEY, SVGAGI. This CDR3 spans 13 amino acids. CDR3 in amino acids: CASSYQENTEAFF. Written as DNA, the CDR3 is TGTGCCAGCAGTTACCAGGAGAACACTGAAGCTTTCTTT.

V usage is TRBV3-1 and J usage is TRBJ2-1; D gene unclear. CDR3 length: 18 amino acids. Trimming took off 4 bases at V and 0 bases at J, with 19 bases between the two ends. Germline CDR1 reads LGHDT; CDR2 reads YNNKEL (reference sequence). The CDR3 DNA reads TGTGCCAGCAGCCCCTACCAATATTCCCCCCGCTCCTACAATGAGCAGTTCTTC. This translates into CASSPYQYSPRSYNEQFF.

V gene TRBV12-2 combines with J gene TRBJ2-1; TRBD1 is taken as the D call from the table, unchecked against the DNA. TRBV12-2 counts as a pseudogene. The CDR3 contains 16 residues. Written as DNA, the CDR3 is TGTGCAAGTCGCTTAGCACGGGCGATAGGACCCAATGAGCAGTTCTTC. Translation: CASRLARAIGPNEQFF.

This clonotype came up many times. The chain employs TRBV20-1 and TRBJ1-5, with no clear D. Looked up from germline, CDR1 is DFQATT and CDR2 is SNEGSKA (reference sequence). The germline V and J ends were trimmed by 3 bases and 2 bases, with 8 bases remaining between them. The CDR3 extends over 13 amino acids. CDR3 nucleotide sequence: TGCAGTGCTAGTAGCCAGCGCAATCAGCCCCAGCATTTT. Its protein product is CSASSQRNQPQHF.

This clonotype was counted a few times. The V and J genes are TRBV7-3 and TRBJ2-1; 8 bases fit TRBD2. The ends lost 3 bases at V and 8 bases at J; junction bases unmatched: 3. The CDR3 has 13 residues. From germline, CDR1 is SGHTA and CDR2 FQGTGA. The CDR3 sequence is CASSLQREYEQFF. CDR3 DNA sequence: TGTGCCAGCAGCTTGCAGCGGGAGTATGAGCAGTTCTTC.

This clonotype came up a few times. In nucleotides, the CDR3 is TGTGCCATCAGTATAGGACTAGCGGGAGGACAAGAGACCCAGTACTTC. Protein product: CAISIGLAGGQETQYF. The chain combines TRBV10-3 with TRBJ2-5; 14 nucleotides line up with TRBD2. V lost 5 bases and J lost 2; bases outside the gene matches: 4. This CDR3 spans 16 amino acids. Per the germline V gene, CDR1 is ENHRY and CDR2 is SYGVKD.

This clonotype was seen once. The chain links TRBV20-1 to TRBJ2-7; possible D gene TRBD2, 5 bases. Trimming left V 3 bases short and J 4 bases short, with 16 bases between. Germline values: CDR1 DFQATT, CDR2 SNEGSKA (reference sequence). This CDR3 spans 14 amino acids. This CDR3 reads CSARGRRIRYEQYF. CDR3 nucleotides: TGCAGTGCTAGGGGAAGGAGGATTAGGTACGAGCAGTACTTC.

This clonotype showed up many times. CDR3 bases: TGTGCCAGCAGCCCGGTGGGGAGCCGCAATCAGCCCCAGCATTTT. Residues: CASSPVGSRNQPQHF. This chain uses TRBV12-3 or TRBV12-4 with TRBJ1-5, with no clear D. The CDR3 consists of 15 residues. The V and J ends lost 6 bases and 2 bases respectively, with 14 bases between them.

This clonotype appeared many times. CDR3 DNA: TGTGCCAGCCAGAAAAATGGTTGGGAGCAGTACTTC. Amino acid sequence: CASQKNGWEQYF. The V call is TRBV3-1, the J call TRBJ2-7; unclear D gene. The CDR3 runs 12 residues. The ends were cut back, 8 bases at V and 7 bases at J, with 15 bases in the middle. Germline CDR1 LGHDT, CDR2 YNNKEL (reference sequence).

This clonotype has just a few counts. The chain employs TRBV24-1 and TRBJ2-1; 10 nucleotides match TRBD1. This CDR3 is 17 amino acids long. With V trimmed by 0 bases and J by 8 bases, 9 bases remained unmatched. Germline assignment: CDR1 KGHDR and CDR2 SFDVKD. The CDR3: CATSDLPRTGGLDEQFF. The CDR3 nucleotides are TGTGCCACCAGTGATTTGCCCCGGACAGGGGGTTTAGATGAGCAGTTCTTC.

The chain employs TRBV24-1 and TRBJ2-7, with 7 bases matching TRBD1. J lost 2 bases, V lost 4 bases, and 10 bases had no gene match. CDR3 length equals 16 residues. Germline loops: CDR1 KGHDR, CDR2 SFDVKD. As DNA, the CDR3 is TGTGCCACCAGTGACCCCTACAGGGGTAGACCCTACGAGCAGTACTTC. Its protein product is CATSDPYRGRPYEQYF.

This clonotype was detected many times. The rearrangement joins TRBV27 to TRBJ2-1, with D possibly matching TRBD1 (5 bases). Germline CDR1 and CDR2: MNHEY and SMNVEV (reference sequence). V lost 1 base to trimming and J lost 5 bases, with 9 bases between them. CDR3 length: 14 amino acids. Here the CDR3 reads CASSLYPTDNEQFF. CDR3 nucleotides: TGTGCCAGCAGTTTATATCCGACAGACAATGAGCAGTTCTTC.

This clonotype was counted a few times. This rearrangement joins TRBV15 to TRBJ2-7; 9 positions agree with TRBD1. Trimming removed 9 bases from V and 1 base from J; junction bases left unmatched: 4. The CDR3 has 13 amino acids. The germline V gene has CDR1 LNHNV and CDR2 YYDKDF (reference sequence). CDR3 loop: CATRDRVSYEQYF. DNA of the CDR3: TGTGCCACTAGGGACAGGGTGTCCTACGAGCAGTACTTC. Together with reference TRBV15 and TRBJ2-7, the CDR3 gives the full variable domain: DAMVIQNPRYQVTQFGKPVTLSCSQTLNHNVMYWYQQKSSQAPKLLFHYYDKDFNNEADTPDNFQSRRPNTSFCFLDIRSPGLGDTAMYLCATRDRVSYEQYFGPGTRLTVT.

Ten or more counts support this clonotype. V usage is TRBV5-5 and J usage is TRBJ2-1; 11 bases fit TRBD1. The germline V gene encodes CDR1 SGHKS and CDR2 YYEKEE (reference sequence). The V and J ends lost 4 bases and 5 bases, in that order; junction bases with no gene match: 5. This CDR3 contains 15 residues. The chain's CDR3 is CASSRTGGVDNEQFF. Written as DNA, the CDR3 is TGTGCCAGCAGCCGGACAGGGGGCGTCGACAATGAGCAGTTCTTC.

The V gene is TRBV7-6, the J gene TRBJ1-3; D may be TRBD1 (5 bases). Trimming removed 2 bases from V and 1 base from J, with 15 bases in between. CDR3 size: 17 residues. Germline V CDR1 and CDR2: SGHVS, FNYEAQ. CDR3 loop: CASSLSVGARSGNTIYF. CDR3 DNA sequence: TGTGCCAGCAGCTTATCGGTCGGGGCTCGATCTGGAAACACCATATATTTT.

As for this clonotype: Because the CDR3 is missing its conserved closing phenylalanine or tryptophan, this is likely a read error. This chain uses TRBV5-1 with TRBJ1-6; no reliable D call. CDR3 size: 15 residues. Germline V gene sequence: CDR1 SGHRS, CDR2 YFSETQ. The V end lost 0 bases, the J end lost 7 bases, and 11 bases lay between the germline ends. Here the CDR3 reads CASSLAPGGNSPLHL. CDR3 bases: TGCGCCAGCAGCTTGGCCCCCGGAGGAAATTCACCCCTCCACCTT.

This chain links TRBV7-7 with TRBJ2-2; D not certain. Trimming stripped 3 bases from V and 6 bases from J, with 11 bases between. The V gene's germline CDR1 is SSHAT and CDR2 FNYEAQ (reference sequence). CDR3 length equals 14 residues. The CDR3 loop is CASSLVPVAGELFF. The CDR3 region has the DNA TGTGCCAGCAGCTTGGTTCCGGTGGCCGGGGAGCTGTTTTTT.

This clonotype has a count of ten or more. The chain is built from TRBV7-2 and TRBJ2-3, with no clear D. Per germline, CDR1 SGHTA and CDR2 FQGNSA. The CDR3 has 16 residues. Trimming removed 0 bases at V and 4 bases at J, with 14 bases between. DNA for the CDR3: TGTGCCAGCAGCTTAGCTATAACGGAAGGTGCAGATACGCAGTATTTT. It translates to CASSLAITEGADTQYF.

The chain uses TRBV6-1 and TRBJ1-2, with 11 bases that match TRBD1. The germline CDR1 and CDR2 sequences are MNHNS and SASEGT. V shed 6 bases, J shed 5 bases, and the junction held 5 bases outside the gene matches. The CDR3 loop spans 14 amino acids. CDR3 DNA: TGTGCCAGCAGAGCCGGACAGGGGGCTTATGGCTACACCTTC. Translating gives CASRAGQGAYGYTF.

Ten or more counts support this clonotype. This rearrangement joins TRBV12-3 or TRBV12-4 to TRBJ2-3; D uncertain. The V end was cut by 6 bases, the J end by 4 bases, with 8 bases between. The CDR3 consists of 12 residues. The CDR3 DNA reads TGTGCCAGCAGCTCCACCCCAGATACGCAGTATTTT. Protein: CASSSTPDTQYF.

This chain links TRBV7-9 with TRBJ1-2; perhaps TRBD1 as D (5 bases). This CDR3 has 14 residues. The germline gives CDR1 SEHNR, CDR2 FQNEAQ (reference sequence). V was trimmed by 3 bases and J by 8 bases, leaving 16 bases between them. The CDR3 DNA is TGTGCCAGCAGCTTGGGTCAGGGAAAGCAGGGCTACACCTTC. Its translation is CASSLGQGKQGYTF.

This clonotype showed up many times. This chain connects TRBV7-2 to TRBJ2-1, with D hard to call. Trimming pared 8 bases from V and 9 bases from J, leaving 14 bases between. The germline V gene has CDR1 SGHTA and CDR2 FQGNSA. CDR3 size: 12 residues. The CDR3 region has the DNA TGTGCCAGCTCCCCTCTAGTGCCTGAGCAGTTCTTC. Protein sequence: CASSPLVPEQFF.

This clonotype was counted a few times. The CDR3 loop is CASRKDRIPHSPLHF. The CDR3 bases are TGTGCCAGCAGAAAGGACAGGATACCTCATTCACCCCTCCACTTT. The chain couples TRBV7-9 to TRBJ1-6; 7 bases map to TRBD1. Germline loops: CDR1 SEHNR, CDR2 FQNEAQ (reference sequence). The CDR3 runs to 15 residues. The V segment lost 6 bases and the J segment 8 bases; nucleotides outside the gene matches: 10.